The clone carrying this TCR beta chain was found once. Sequencing used immunoSEQ multiplex PCR; TCRdb keeps in-frame clones, though not all of them. The repertoire has 160,000 or so clones, 85% to 90% of them found once; the top ten carry 6% to 8.5%. The record originates from a study of blood T cell repertoires in COVID-19. This CDR3 comprises 14 residues. Germline V lookup: CDR1 SGHTA, CDR2 FQGNSA. The V segment lost 5 bases and the J segment 7 bases; nucleotides outside the gene matches: 7. The V and J genes are TRBV7-2 and TRBJ2-7; 11 bases align to TRBD2. Sample: PBMCs or T cells enriched from blood (not recorded which). The TCR was taken from a woman between 50 and 59 years old who had recovered from COVID-19. This CDR3 reads CASSRLAGGLEQYF. CDR3 DNA sequence: TGTGCCAGCAGCAGATTAGCGGGGGGGCTGGAGCAGTACTTC.